This is a list of T cell receptor beta chains from one sample in a study of blood T cell repertoires in COVID-19. Measured with immunoSEQ multiplex PCR; TCRdb has only the in-frame clones, and not every one. The sample comprises 15,000 to 16,000 clones, roughly three quarters of which are singletons, and 30% to 40% rests with the top ten. Sequencing was done on a sample of peripheral blood. These receptors were obtained from a man aged 65 to 79 with active or convalescent COVID-19. The CDR3 runs from the conserved cysteine through the conserved F or W. The D gene is left open where the match is weak. Where a row states a size, it is once, few, many or the class of an expanded clone; other rows omit it.

-,TRBV5-4,TRBD1,TRBJ1-5,TGTGCCAGCAGCTATGACAGGGGGCGCGGAGAGCCCCAGCATTTT,CASSYDRGRGEPQHF
-,TRBV5-4,TRBD1,TRBJ2-7,TGTGCCAGCAGCTTGTTCCAGGGGGCCCTGACCTACGAGCAGTACTTC,CASSLFQGALTYEQYF
-,TRBV5-4,TRBD2,TRBJ2-1,TGTGCCAGCAGCTTCCTAGCGGGAGAAGGTGAGCAGTTCTTC,CASSFLAGEGEQFF
-,TRBV5-4,-,TRBJ1-2,TGTGCCAGCAGCACCGGACAAACTTTCGGCACCTTC,CASSTGQTFGTF
-,TRBV5-6,-,TRBJ1-5,TGTGCCAGCAGCTTCGGACTTACGAACGGGCCCCAGCATTTT,CASSFGLTNGPQHF
once,TRBV18,-,TRBJ1-2,TGTGCCAGCTCATTCGTCTCTGGGCAGAACCCATATGGCTACACCTTC,CASSFVSGQNPYGYTF
-,TRBV19,-,TRBJ2-5,TGTGCCAGTAGTACAGGGAACCAAGAGACCCAGTACTTC,CASSTGNQETQYF
few,TRBV28,TRBD1,TRBJ1-2,TGTGCCAGCAGTTTGATAGGGGGCGGCTCTGGGTATGGCTACACCTTC,CASSLIGGGSGYGYTF
-,TRBV7-2,TRBD1,TRBJ1-6,TGTGCCAGCAGCCGGGACAGGGCCAATTCACCCCTCCACTTT,CASSRDRANSPLHF
-,TRBV5-6,-,TRBJ2-5,TGTGCCAGCAGCCCCGGAGCCCTCCAAGAGACCCAGTACTTC,CASSPGALQETQYF
-,TRBV6-5,-,TRBJ2-7,TGTGCCAGCAGCCGGACTTTCTACGAGCAGTACTTC,CASSRTFYEQYF
-,TRBV29-1,TRBD2,TRBJ2-1,TGCAGCGGGGCGGGACTAGCGGGAGGACCTTCCTCCTACAATGAGCAGTTCTTC,CSGAGLAGGPSSYNEQFF
few,TRBV28,TRBD1,TRBJ1-1,TGTGCCAGCGCTTCAGGGGGAGCCTTGAACACTGAAGCTTTCTTT,CASASGGALNTEAFF
-,TRBV5-1,TRBD2,TRBJ2-1,TGCGCCAGCAGCGGGCTAGCGGGGCCCGTTGATGAGCAGTTCTTC,CASSGLAGPVDEQFF
-,TRBV11-3,TRBD2,TRBJ2-1,TGTGCCAGCAGCGCGGGACTAGCCTACAATGAGCAGTTCTTC,CASSAGLAYNEQFF
-,TRBV10-2,TRBD2,TRBJ2-7,TGCGCCACCACGCCAGCGGGGAAAGAGCAGTACTTC,CATTPAGKEQYF